A selection of T cell receptor beta chains follows, all from one sample in a study of cytomegalovirus exposure and HLA in healthy donors. Sequencing was performed with immunoSEQ multiplex PCR; in TCRdb, only in-frame clones are kept and a portion is missing. The sample contains roughly 150,000 clones, 73% of which appear only once. Sample: PBMCs. The receptors shown here come from a woman in her late teens or twenties in good health and CMV-seronegative. The CDR3 runs from the conserved cysteine through the conserved F or W. D genes are given only for firm matches. For some rows the clone size is stated as once, few or many, or as a class when expanded; others skip it.

>NA|TRBV21-1|TRBJ2-1|NA
CASSKRLGLADNEQFF
TGTGCCAGCAGCAAGAGGTTGGGACTAGCGGACAATGAGCAGTTCTTC
>once|TRBV7-3|TRBJ1-2|TRBD1
CASSPDRGGSYGYTF
TGTGCCAGCAGCCCCGACAGGGGTGGTAGCTATGGCTACACCTTC
>few|TRBV25-1|TRBJ2-3|TRBD2
CASSAAASGRAVDTQYF
TGTGCCAGCAGTGCCGCCGCTAGCGGGAGGGCCGTAGATACGCAGTATTTT
>NA|TRBV5-1|TRBJ1-1|NA
CASSLTGTEAFF
TGCGCCAGCAGCTTGACTGGCACTGAAGCTTTCTTT
>NA|TRBV11-2|TRBJ1-2|NA
CASSTGQGLPYGYTF
TGTGCCAGCAGCACCGGACAAGGCCTACCCTATGGCTACACCTTC
>NA|TRBV6-7|TRBJ1-5|NA
CASRGTLLHQPQHF
TGTGCCAGCAGGGGCACCCTACTCCATCAGCCCCAGCATTTT
>few|TRBV7-9|TRBJ1-2|NA
CASSTKPAGYGYTF
TGTGCCAGCAGTACGAAGCCTGCGGGCTATGGCTACACCTTC
>few|TRBV28|TRBJ2-1|NA
CASSLTGSRSNEQFF
TGTGCCAGCAGTTTAACAGGGAGTAGGAGCAATGAGCAGTTCTTC
>NA|TRBV4-1|TRBJ1-2|NA
CASSQEVGEAGGYTF
TGCGCCAGCAGCCAAGAGGTAGGGGAAGCGGGCGGCTACACCTTC
>NA|TRBV4-1|TRBJ2-1|TRBD2
CASSQGVGREGYNEQFF
TGCGCCAGCAGCCAAGGAGTGGGGCGGGAGGGCTACAATGAGCAGTTCTTC
>NA|TRBV6-5|TRBJ1-5|TRBD1
CASQFVQGSQPQHF
TGTGCCAGCCAATTCGTACAGGGGAGTCAGCCCCAGCATTTT
>few|TRBV19|TRBJ1-1|NA
CASSTRGGDEAFF
TGTGCCAGTAGTACCCGGGGGGGAGATGAAGCTTTCTTT
>NA|TRBV30|TRBJ1-6|NA
CASRGSRNNSPLHF
TGTGCCTCTCGGGGGTCCAGGAATAATTCACCCCTCCACTTT
>NA|TRBV28|TRBJ1-2|TRBD1
CASSTAGQHYGYTF
TGTGCCAGCAGTACCGCGGGACAGCACTATGGCTACACCTTC
>NA|TRBV10-1|TRBJ2-3|NA
CASSPDIANRYF
TGCGCCAGCAGTCCGGACATAGCTAATCGGTATTTT
>NA|TRBV4-3|TRBJ1-5|TRBD1
CASSPDRGLNQPQHF
TGCGCCAGCAGCCCGGACAGGGGGTTAAATCAGCCCCAGCATTTT
>NA|TRBV11-3|TRBJ1-2|NA
CASSSRAASYGYTF
TGTGCCAGCAGCTCGAGGGCGGCGAGCTATGGCTACACCTTC
>NA|TRBV21-1|TRBJ1-2|NA
CASTVYGYTF
TGTGCCAGCACCGTCTATGGCTACACCTTC
>NA|TRBV9|TRBJ2-3|NA
CASSVVGGASTDTQYF
TGTGCCAGCAGCGTAGTAGGGGGAGCTAGCACAGATACGCAGTATTTT
>NA|TRBV7-7|TRBJ2-5|TRBD1
CASSPGTGMVETQYF
TGTGCCAGCAGTCCCGGGACAGGGATGGTAGAGACCCAGTACTTC
>NA|TRBV27|TRBJ1-6|NA
CASSPPAGLNSPLHF
TGTGCCAGCAGTCCGCCCGCAGGGTTAAATTCACCCCTCCACTTT
>few|TRBV9|TRBJ1-4|NA
CASSADSFNEKLFF
TGTGCCAGCAGCGCGGACAGTTTTAATGAAAAACTGTTTTTT
>NA|TRBV14|TRBJ1-6|NA
CASSRDWSSPLHF
TGTGCCAGCAGCCGAGATTGGAGTTCACCCCTCCACTTT
>NA|TRBV4-3|TRBJ1-2|NA
CASSHTRQVTYGYTF
TGCGCCAGCAGCCACACACGACAAGTCACCTATGGCTACACCTTC
>NA|TRBV14|TRBJ1-2|TRBD1
CASSPTGVRRYGYTF
TGTGCCAGCAGCCCAACAGGGGTGCGACGCTATGGCTACACCTTC
>NA|TRBV29-1|TRBJ1-2|TRBD1
CSVEEQQGVQSYTF
TGCAGCGTTGAAGAGCAACAGGGGGTACAGAGCTACACCTTC
>NA|TRBV30|TRBJ1-1|TRBD1
CAWGTGRTEAFF
TGTGCCTGGGGGACAGGGAGGACTGAAGCTTTCTTT
>NA|TRBV6-1|TRBJ2-7|NA
CASSLNSYSEQYF
TGTGCCAGCAGCCTCAACTCCTACAGCGAGCAGTACTTC
>few|TRBV28|TRBJ2-1|TRBD2
CASRGTSGAEQFF
TGTGCCAGCCGGGGAACTAGCGGGGCCGAGCAGTTCTTC
>NA|TRBV12-5|TRBJ1-3|NA
CASGLTPGLSGNTIYF
TGTGCTAGTGGTCTAACACCAGGGCTCTCTGGAAACACCATATATTTT
>NA|TRBV5-4|TRBJ2-7|NA
CASSLGVISYEQYF
TGTGCCAGCAGCTTGGGTGTCATCTCCTACGAGCAGTACTTC
>NA|TRBV11-3|TRBJ2-2|NA
CASSLDFTGTNTGELFF
TGTGCCAGCAGCTTAGATTTCACAGGCACGAACACCGGGGAGCTGTTTTTT
>NA|TRBV5-6|TRBJ1-2|NA
CASSLNQNYGYTF
TGTGCCAGCAGCTTAAACCAGAACTATGGCTACACCTTC
>few|TRBV30|TRBJ2-1|TRBD1
CAWSGQEYNEQFF
TGTGCCTGGAGCGGACAGGAATACAATGAGCAGTTCTTC
>NA|TRBV4-3|TRBJ1-1|NA
CASSQGHSRWQGTEAFF
TGCGCCAGCAGCCAAGGCCACTCCCGGTGGCAGGGGACTGAAGCTTTCTTT
>NA|TRBV7-2|TRBJ1-1|TRBD1
CASSLGGTPGTATQAFF
TGTGCCAGCAGCTTAGGCGGTACACCCGGGACAGCCACTCAAGCTTTCTTT
>NA|TRBV6-5|TRBJ1-1|NA
CASSALSTEAFF
TGTGCCAGCAGTGCTCTAAGCACTGAAGCTTTCTTT
>NA|TRBV7-2|TRBJ1-3|NA
CASSSTGVSGNTIYF
TGTGCCAGCAGTTCCACAGGAGTCTCTGGAAACACCATATATTTT
>many|TRBV7-9|TRBJ1-5|NA
CASSEDSHQPQHF
TGTGCCAGCAGCGAGGACAGCCATCAGCCCCAGCATTTT
>NA|TRBV6-1|TRBJ1-2|TRBD1
CASSPLGQYGYTF
TGTGCCAGCAGTCCGTTGGGACAGTATGGCTACACCTTC
>few|TRBV7-9|TRBJ2-1|TRBD2
CASSLGLAGEQFF
TGTGCCAGCAGCTTAGGACTAGCGGGAGAGCAGTTCTTC
>NA|TRBV18|TRBJ2-3|TRBD1
CASSQDRGDTQYF
TGTGCCAGCTCACAAGACAGGGGGGATACGCAGTATTTT
>NA|TRBV19|TRBJ2-1|TRBD1
CASSIRDRADEQFF
TGTGCCAGTAGTATCAGGGACAGGGCGGATGAGCAGTTCTTC
>NA|TRBV21-1|TRBJ2-7|NA
CASSTKGLARSYEQYF
TGTGCCAGCAGCACCAAGGGACTAGCTCGTTCCTACGAGCAGTACTTC
>NA|TRBV12-5|TRBJ1-5|NA
CASGLIPGPQHF
TGTGCTAGTGGTTTGATTCCCGGGCCCCAGCATTTT
>NA|TRBV5-6|TRBJ2-3|TRBD1
CASRWGRGFSTDTQYF
TGTGCCAGCAGATGGGGCAGGGGGTTTAGCACAGATACGCAGTATTTT
>NA|TRBV7-9|TRBJ1-1|NA
CASQKTGLGEAFF
TGTGCCAGTCAAAAAACAGGGCTTGGTGAAGCTTTCTTT
>NA|TRBV2|TRBJ1-1|NA
CASTVGWGGRAFF
TGTGCCAGCACCGTGGGTTGGGGGGGGCGGGCTTTCTTT
>NA|TRBV28|TRBJ1-1|NA
CASSLGGRENTEAFF
TGTGCCAGCAGTTTGGGAGGACGGGAGAACACTGAAGCTTTCTTT
>NA|TRBV9|TRBJ2-3|NA
CASSAGTWDTDTQYF
TGTGCCAGCAGCGCCGGGACATGGGACACAGATACGCAGTATTTT
>NA|TRBV6-5|TRBJ1-2|NA
CASSYRPGYYGYTF
TGTGCCAGCAGTTATCGACCCGGGTACTATGGCTACACCTTC
>few|TRBV5-6|TRBJ1-2|NA
CASSRGRESYGYTF
TGTGCCAGCAGTCGAGGTAGGGAGTCCTATGGCTACACCTTC